This T cell receptor (beta chain) is drawn from a study of blood T cells in healthy people across ages. Overall study: T cells yielded about one barcoded beta molecule per two cells through template switching. Study-wide points: Diversity estimates drawn from one million T cells were deemed underestimates.

This CDR3 spans 15 amino acids. The germline V gene encodes CDR1 DFQATT and CDR2 SNEGSKA (reference sequence). Deletions cut 7 bases from V and 1 base from J, with 19 bases between. On this clonotype itself: Its specificity is unknown.

With a J-beta primer mix and a sample-barcoded 5' primer, a second PCR ran about 7 to 11 cycles. Each cDNA molecule, via a template-switch adaptor with 12 random nucleotides, was tagged. CDR3-containing paired-end reads numbered at least 2.5 million in each sample. TCRdb reprocessed the 5' RACE reads via MiXCR and lists one record per CDR3 protein. The sample includes about 780,000 distinct CDR3 sequences, roughly 46% seen only once; the top ten take roughly 18%. The chain joins TRBV20-1 to TRBJ2-5; TRBD2 is a possible D gene (5 bases). The sequence came from an elderly man in good health. Material: blood. CDR3 in DNA: TGCAGTGTTAGCGCCCCGAAAGGGCGCCAAGAGACCCAGTACTTC. This translates into CSVSAPKGRQETQYF.